Sequencing of this TCR beta chain was carried out in a study of blood T cell repertoires in COVID-19. TCRdb's table, derived via immunoSEQ multiplex PCR, lists solely in-frame clones and lacks some. The sample shows fewer than 500,000 clones, 85% to 90% of them seen only once. Trimming removed 4 bases from V and 5 bases from J, with 24 bases in between. The germline gives CDR1 MNHNS, CDR2 SASEGT. This CDR3 is built from 17 residues. The chain recombines TRBV6-1 with TRBJ2-7, with D possibly matching TRBD1 (5 bases). The source of this sequence is a woman in her 30s with acute or convalescent COVID-19. Input material: peripheral blood. CDR3 nucleotide sequence: TGTGCCAGCAGTGCCCACCCCCCGACAGCCTCCTCGGACGAGCAGTACTTC. Encoded protein: CASSAHPPTASSDEQYF.